The next 31 T cell receptor beta chains were all read from a single sample in a study of T cell repertoires in cytomegalovirus infection. TCRdb used MiXCR to reprocess the reads, holding one entry per CDR3 protein. This table has under 300,000 distinct CDR3 sequences, over 15% appearing once. Sample: CD8+ T cells from PBMCs. The receptors originated from a human donor in good health (CMV status not recorded). Some clones in this sample may be carry-over from other donors' samples.

This clonotype was detected many times. The CDR3 nucleotides read TGTGCCAGCAGCTTCCCCGGACAGTTAACGAACACCGGGGAGCTGTTTTTT. This sequence encodes CASSFPGQLTNTGELFF. The rearrangement joins TRBV7-6 to TRBJ2-2; tentatively, D is TRBD1 (6 bases). The germline CDR1 and CDR2 sequences are SGHVS and FNYEAQ. CDR3 length: 17 residues. The V and J ends lost 3 bases and 0 bases respectively, with 14 bases between them. The whole variable domain, remainder taken from reference TRBV7-6 and TRBJ2-2, is GAGVSQSPRYKVTKRGQDVALRCDPISGHVSLYWYRQALGQGPEFLTYFNYEAQQDKSGLPNDRFSAERPEGSISTLTIQRTEQRDSAMYRCASSFPGQLTNTGELFFGEGSRLTVL.

This clonotype was detected a few times. The gene calls are TRBV7-9 and TRBJ1-5; TRBD1 agrees at 7 bases. Germline-derived CDR1 and CDR2 are SEHNR and FQNEAQ (reference sequence). J gave up 7 bases and V 0 bases, and 3 bases lay outside the gene matches. The CDR3 runs to 14 residues. The CDR3 nucleotides are TGTGCCAGCAGCTTAGCGACAGGGAGCCAGCCCCAGCATTTT. It translates to CASSLATGSQPQHF.

The chain recombines TRBV20-1 with TRBJ2-7; D gene uncertain. Germline V gene data show CDR1 as DFQATT and CDR2 as SNEGSKA (reference sequence). Deletions cut 2 bases from V and 7 bases from J, with 18 bases between. The CDR3 extends over 14 amino acids. The CDR3 reads CSARPSIGLEEQYF. The DNA for the CDR3 is TGCAGTGCTAGACCCTCCATTGGGCTCGAGGAGCAGTACTTC.

This chain links TRBV5-1 with TRBJ2-6, with D maybe TRBD1 (6 bases). There are 17 residues in the CDR3. V was cut by 4 bases and J by 2 bases, with 16 bases left in between. Germline values: CDR1 SGHRS, CDR2 YFSETQ. CDR3 coding DNA: TGCGCCAGCAGCCCTTTGACAGGTTCGGCTGGGGCCAACGTCCTGACTTTC. Translating it yields CASSPLTGSAGANVLTF.

This clonotype was seen at least ten times. The genes are TRBV28 and TRBJ2-3, with 13 bases matching TRBD2. The trim removed 3 bases at V and 0 bases at J, leaving 3 bases unmatched. The CDR3 totals 17 residues. Germline CDR1 MDHEN, CDR2 SYDVKM. The CDR3 nucleotides are TGTGCCAGCAGTTTGGAGACTAGCGGGGGGAGCACAGATACGCAGTATTTT. It is translated as CASSLETSGGSTDTQYF.

This clonotype showed up just a few times. J is TRBJ2-3 and V is TRBV29-1, with 9 positions matching TRBD2. The CDR3 is 15 residues long. From germline, CDR1 is SQVTM and CDR2 ANQGSEA. V trimming: 4 bases; J trimming: 2 bases; junction bases outside the gene matches: 7. CDR3 coding DNA: TGCAGCGTTGGAAGGAGCGGGGGGTACACAGATACGCAGTATTTT. Its protein is CSVGRSGGYTDTQYF.

J is TRBJ2-7 and V is TRBV6-6; possible D gene TRBD1, 6 bases. The V and J ends lost 5 bases and 7 bases respectively, with 12 bases between them. This CDR3 comprises 12 residues. CDR1 and CDR2 from the germline V gene are MNHNY and SVGAGI (reference sequence). Here the CDR3 DNA reads TGTGCCAGCAGTCGAACAGGGTGGGAGCAGTACTTC. Translated: CASSRTGWEQYF.

Notes on this clonotype: A much larger clone lies a single base off, so this may be a read error. The CDR3 DNA reads TGTGCCAGCAGCTTGGGTATAGCGGGGGGCCGGAATGAGCAGCTCTTC. It codes for CASSLGIAGGRNEQLF. The V call is TRBV7-2, the J call TRBJ2-1, with 10 nucleotides matching TRBD2. Germline assignment: CDR1 SGHTA and CDR2 FQGNSA. The CDR3 loop spans 16 amino acids.

There are many counts of this clonotype. The chain employs TRBV4-2 and TRBJ1-2, with D possibly TRBD1 on 5 matching bases. Trimming removed 4 bases from V and 4 bases from J, with 22 bases in between. The germline V gene has CDR1 LGHNA and CDR2 YNFKEQ. This CDR3 contains 17 residues. The CDR3 DNA reads as TGTGCCAGCAGCCCGAACAGTAGGGACGCGCGGCCCTATGGCTACACCTTC. Encoded protein: CASSPNSRDARPYGYTF.

This clonotype was seen more than once but under ten times. The chain employs TRBV7-9 and TRBJ2-2; 9 bases line up with TRBD1. The V gene's germline CDR1 is SEHNR and CDR2 FQNEAQ (reference sequence). The V and J ends lost 5 bases and 6 bases, in that order; junction bases with no gene match: 7. CDR3 length: 15 residues. Here the CDR3 reads CASSRDRVGPGELFF. As DNA, the CDR3 is TGTGCCAGCAGCCGGGACAGGGTTGGTCCCGGGGAGCTGTTTTTT. The entire variable domain, with the rest obtained from reference TRBV7-9 and TRBJ2-2, is as follows: DTGVSQNPRHKITKRGQNVTFRCDPISEHNRLYWYRQTLGQGPEFLTYFQNEAQLEKSRLLSDRFSAERPKGSFSTLEIQRTEQGDSAMYLCASSRDRVGPGELFFGEGSRLTVL.

This clonotype was detected only a few times. This sequence joins TRBV6-5 and TRBJ1-1; D unclear. This CDR3 contains 15 residues. Germline lookup yields CDR1 MNHEY and CDR2 SVGAGI. Between the trimmed V and J ends, which lost 2 bases and 4 bases, there was a span of 14 bases. CDR3 loop: CASSYPGGASTEAFF. Written as DNA, the CDR3 is TGTGCCAGCAGTTACCCCGGAGGTGCGTCCACTGAAGCTTTCTTT.

Many counts were recorded for this clonotype. V gene TRBV6-1 combines with J gene TRBJ2-7, with a possible D match to TRBD1 (6 bases). Trimming left V 5 bases short and J 0 bases short, with 14 bases between. The germline V gene encodes CDR1 MNHNS and CDR2 SASEGT. The CDR3 has 15 amino acids. The CDR3 loop is CASSYYQGSSYEQYF. CDR3 coding DNA: TGTGCCAGCAGTTACTATCAGGGGAGCTCCTACGAGCAGTACTTC.

In this sample, this clonotype turned up many times. The chain recombines TRBV12-3 or TRBV12-4 with TRBJ1-5; D call uncertain. Trimming removed 10 bases from V and 1 base from J, with 8 bases in between. The CDR3 sequence is 12 residues long. CDR3 in DNA: TGTGCCACGACGGAGAGCAATCAGCCCCAGCATTTT. Its translation: CATTESNQPQHF.

The sample holds many counts of this clonotype. The V call is TRBV10-3, the J call TRBJ2-7; weak D call: TRBD2 (5 bases). This CDR3 is 15 amino acids long. Trimming left V 0 bases short and J 1 base short, with 10 bases between. CDR1 and CDR2 (germline): ENHRY, SYGVKD. CDR3 in DNA: TGTGCCATCAGTGAGTCCCAACCGGGGTCCTACGAGCAGTACTTC. This codes for CAISESQPGSYEQYF.

The chain couples TRBV5-4 to TRBJ2-5, with TRBD2 identical over 8 bases. Germline lookup yields CDR1 SGHNT and CDR2 YYREEE (reference sequence). CDR3 length equals 11 residues. The CDR3, as DNA: TGTGCAGTCGGGGGGGCAGAGACCCAGTACTTC. As protein: CAVGGAETQYF.

This chain connects TRBV20-1 to TRBJ2-3, with D perhaps matching TRBD1 or TRBD2 (5 bases each). Trimming pared 7 bases from V and 2 bases from J, leaving 25 bases between. The CDR3 extends over 17 amino acids. CDR1 DFQATT and CDR2 SNEGSKA come from the germline V gene (reference sequence). Written as DNA, the CDR3 is TGCAGTGTTGACCCATTCGACGGGGCGGAGGTCACAGATACGCAGTATTTT. Translated: CSVDPFDGAEVTDTQYF.

Note on this clonotype: A read error may be the cause here, since a much bigger clone is one base away. The gene calls are TRBV6-8 and TRBJ2-3, with 8 nucleotides matching TRBD2. After removal of 7 bases from V and 2 bases from J, the junction contained 5 bases not matched to a gene. CDR1 and CDR2 from the germline V gene are MNHGY and SAAAGT. The CDR3 runs 14 residues. CDR3: CASTSGGTTDTQYF. CDR3 coding DNA: TGTGCCAGCACCAGCGGGGGAACCACAGATACGCAGTATTTT.

In this sample, this clonotype turned up a few times. The rearrangement links TRBV5-1 to TRBJ2-1; no clear D gene. CDR1 is SGHRS, CDR2 YFSETQ, per germline. V lost 4 bases, J lost 9 bases, and 17 bases lay in between. The CDR3 spans 14 residues. The CDR3 nucleotides are TGCGCCAGCAGCCGGCGGATGAGTCAGGCTGAGCAGTTCTTC. It is translated as CASSRRMSQAEQFF.

This clonotype was counted only a few times. Germline is not matched at one junction end, which may reflect a read error. V is TRBV20-1 and J is TRBJ2-1, with TRBD1 matching 9 bases. The CDR3 extends over 17 amino acids. Germline V gives CDR1 DFQATT, CDR2 SNEGSKA (reference sequence). CDR3 sequence: CSARDRELVGSFNEQFF. The CDR3, as DNA: TGCAGTGCCCGGGACAGGGAGCTTGTCGGTTCCTTCAATGAGCAGTTCTTC.

The chain links TRBV5-5 to TRBJ2-7, with no clear D. CDR3 length: 15 residues. Trimming took 4 bases from V and 3 from J, leaving 17 bases between them. Germline V lookup: CDR1 SGHKS, CDR2 YYEKEE (reference sequence). This CDR3 is CASSPSREQFYEQYF. The CDR3 nucleotides read TGTGCCAGCAGCCCGAGTAGGGAACAGTTCTACGAGCAGTACTTC.

The chain links TRBV6-1 to TRBJ2-3; maybe TRBD1 (6 bases). The CDR3 contains 15 residues. Per germline, CDR1 MNHNS and CDR2 SASEGT. The V and J ends lost 10 bases and 6 bases respectively, with 23 bases between them. CDR3 loop: CANIEGQGSADTQYF. In DNA, the CDR3 is TGTGCCAACATCGAGGGGCAGGGGAGTGCGGATACGCAGTATTTT.

This clonotype came up a few times. CDR3 sequence: CASRAGVGNTEAFF. As DNA, the CDR3 is TGTGCCAGCAGGGCCGGTGTCGGCAACACTGAAGCTTTCTTT. The V gene is TRBV12-3 or TRBV12-4, the J gene TRBJ1-1; D remains ambiguous. CDR3 size: 14 residues. V was pared by 6 bases and J by 2 bases, with 13 bases between.

This clonotype was seen many times. The chain carries TRBV25-1 and TRBJ1-3; the D is unclear. Per the germline V gene, CDR1 is MGHDK and CDR2 is SYGVNS. V was clipped by 5 bases and J by 0 bases, with 8 bases between them. CDR3 size: 14 residues. CDR3 sequence: CASSYGASGNTIYF. CDR3 DNA sequence: TGTGCCAGCAGTTACGGAGCCTCTGGAAACACCATATATTTT.

The V and J genes are TRBV7-9 and TRBJ1-2; D may be TRBD1 (5 bases). The CDR3 extends over 19 amino acids. V gave up 3 bases and J gave up 3 bases, with 26 bases separating them. Germline lookup yields CDR1 SEHNR and CDR2 FQNEAQ (reference sequence). CDR3 loop: CASSFLIYDPRVGDYGYTF. The CDR3 coding sequence is TGTGCCAGCAGCTTTTTAATCTACGACCCTCGGGTAGGGGACTATGGCTACACCTTC.

This clonotype was seen more than once but under ten times. The rearrangement uses TRBV28 and TRBJ2-3; the D gene could be TRBD1 or TRBD2 (6 bases each). The germline V gene has CDR1 MDHEN and CDR2 SYDVKM. V lost 4 bases and J lost 2, with 19 bases in between. CDR3 size: 17 residues. The CDR3: CASSSTGQLAPTDTQYF. CDR3 DNA sequence: TGTGCCAGCAGTTCTACGGGACAACTAGCCCCCACAGATACGCAGTATTTT.

There are many counts of this clonotype. CDR3 sequence reads: CAIRRDRVSHGYTF. Written as DNA, the CDR3 is TGTGCCATCAGAAGGGACCGCGTCTCACATGGCTACACCTTC. This chain uses TRBV10-3 with TRBJ1-2; D is perhaps TRBD1 (5 bases). This CDR3 has 14 amino acids. V gave up 6 bases and J gave up 6 bases, with 17 bases separating them. Germline CDR1 ENHRY, CDR2 SYGVKD.

The table lists this clonotype with many counts. The V gene is TRBV7-8, the J gene TRBJ2-2, with D perhaps TRBD1 or TRBD2 (5 bases each). The CDR3 length is 16 residues. Germline CDR1 is SGHVS and CDR2 is FQNEAQ. The V end lost 5 bases, the J end lost 6 bases, and 19 bases lay between the germline ends. This CDR3 reads CASSQQIPGAPGELFF. As DNA, the CDR3 is TGTGCCAGCAGCCAACAAATCCCCGGGGCTCCCGGGGAGCTGTTTTTT.

The chain carries TRBV12-3 or TRBV12-4 and TRBJ1-3; D is undetermined. V lost 6 bases, J lost 6 bases, and 9 bases lay in between. This CDR3 contains 12 residues. The CDR3 is CASRLGVNTIYF. In DNA form, the CDR3 reads TGTGCCAGCAGGTTGGGAGTAAACACCATATATTTT.

The sample holds many counts of this clonotype. The CDR3 DNA reads as TGTGCCAGCAGCTTTTTATCCTCTGGAAACACCATATATTTT. This sequence encodes CASSFLSSGNTIYF. The rearrangement links TRBV7-2 to TRBJ1-3; D gene ambiguous. This CDR3 spans 14 amino acids. The V and J ends lost 3 bases and 0 bases respectively, with 6 bases between them. The germline CDR1 and CDR2 sequences are SGHTA and FQGNSA.

This clonotype occurred many times. The chain carries TRBV7-9 and TRBJ2-2; perhaps TRBD1 as D (6 bases). Trimming removed 5 bases from V and 6 bases from J, with 13 bases in between. Germline-derived CDR1 and CDR2 are SEHNR and FQNEAQ (reference sequence). The CDR3 runs 14 residues. The CDR3 region is CASSNVQGPGELFF. CDR3 coding DNA: TGTGCCAGCAGCAACGTACAGGGTCCCGGGGAGCTGTTTTTT.

This clonotype was seen many times. An end of the junction does not agree with germline; a read error may underlie this. This rearrangement joins TRBV7-7 to TRBJ2-5; no clear D. The CDR3 has 13 residues. CDR1 and CDR2 (germline): SSHAT, FNYEAQ (reference sequence). This CDR3 is CASSLSGQETQYF. CDR3 in DNA: TGTGCTAGCAGCTTATCAGGCCAAGAGACCCAGTACTTC.